This paragraph reports one T cell receptor (beta chain). The data stem from a study of cytotoxic CD8 clonotypes in ibrutinib-treated CLL. Study-wide context: After median roughly 68 months, roughly 14 stayed in remission, about 12 progressed; responses 25 or so partial, 2 complete.

Profiled with immunoSEQ multiplex PCR; TCRdb holds only in-frame clones, not every one. The sample yields tens of thousands of clones, approximately 71% seen once. Sample: PBMCs, taken after 12 months of ibrutinib treatment. This clonotype was sampled from a human donor with chronic lymphocytic leukemia.

The CDR3 loop reads CASSPGPPNEQFF. Written as DNA, the CDR3 is TGTGCCAGCAGCCCGGGACCCCCCAATGAGCAGTTCTTC. The J gene is TRBJ2-1, the V gene TRBV7-4; the D gene could be TRBD1 or TRBD2 (5 bases each). In germline, CDR1 is SGHVT, CDR2 SQSDAQ. Trimming took 5 bases from V and 6 from J, leaving 11 bases between them. This CDR3 has 13 amino acids. The full variable domain, with the rest looked up from reference TRBV7-4 and TRBJ2-1, is GAGVSQSPRYKVAKRGRDVALRCDSISGHVTLYWYRQTLGQGSEVLTYSQSDAQRDKSGRPSGRFSAERPERSVSTLKIQRTEQGDSAVYLCASSPGPPNEQFFGPGTRLTVL.